Here is one TCR beta chain with its context. Its matching antigen is unknown. This sample was included in a study of cytomegalovirus exposure and HLA in healthy donors. About the study: A prior analysis found about 120 million unique TCR beta sequences from some 190 million T cells.

Findings and caveats of the study: TCR association rates varied by HLA locus in a later analysis, with DRB1 highest and HLA-C lowest. TCR beta sequences reportedly predicted most subjects' HLA-A and HLA-B alleles accurately.

CDR3 length equals 14 residues. Germline V gives CDR1 MNHNY, CDR2 SVGAGI (reference sequence). The ends lost 7 bases at V and 6 bases at J; junction bases unmatched: 9. Use of 60 Vbeta and 13 Jbeta primers characterized the PCR. The table came from immunoSEQ multiplex PCR; TCRdb's copy has only in-frame clones and leaves some out. The table lists tens of thousands of clones. This sequence was found in a man aged 40-49 years in good health and CMV-seronegative. This chain uses TRBV6-6 with TRBJ1-2; the match to TRBD1 covers 9 bases. Sequences were obtained from PBMCs. The CDR3 sequence: CASNQNRDRDGYTF. The CDR3 nucleotides are TGTGCCAGCAACCAAAACCGGGACAGGGATGGCTACACCTTC.